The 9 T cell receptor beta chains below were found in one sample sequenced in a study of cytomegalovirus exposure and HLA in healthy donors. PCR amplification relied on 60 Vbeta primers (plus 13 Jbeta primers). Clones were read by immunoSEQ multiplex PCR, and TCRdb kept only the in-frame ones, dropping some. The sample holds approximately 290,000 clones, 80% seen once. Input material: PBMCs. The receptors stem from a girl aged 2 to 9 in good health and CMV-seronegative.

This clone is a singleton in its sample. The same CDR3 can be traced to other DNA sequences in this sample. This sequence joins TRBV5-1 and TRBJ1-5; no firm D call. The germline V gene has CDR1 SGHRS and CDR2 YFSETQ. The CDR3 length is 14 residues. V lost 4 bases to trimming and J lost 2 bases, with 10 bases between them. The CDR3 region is CASSRGGGNQPQHF. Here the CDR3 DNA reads TGCGCCAGCAGCCGGGGTGGGGGCAATCAGCCCCAGCATTTT.

The CDR3 reads CASSPFADTQYF. CDR3 DNA: TGTGCCAGCAGCCCCTTTGCGGATACGCAGTATTTT. This sequence joins TRBV7-9 and TRBJ2-3; D unclear. CDR3 length equals 12 residues. V lost 5 bases to trimming and J lost 6 bases, with 9 bases between them. Germline V gives CDR1 SEHNR, CDR2 FQNEAQ (reference sequence).

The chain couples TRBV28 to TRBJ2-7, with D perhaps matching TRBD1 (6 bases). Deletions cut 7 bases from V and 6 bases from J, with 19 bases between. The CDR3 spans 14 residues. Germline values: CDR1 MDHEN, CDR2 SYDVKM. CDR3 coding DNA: TGTGCCAGCACCAAACGACCCAGGGGTATCGAGCAGTACTTC. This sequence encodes CASTKRPRGIEQYF.

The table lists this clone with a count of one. DNA of the CDR3: TGTGCCAGCAGAAATGTGCCCCGGACAGGGTCTTATTCTAGCACAGATACGCAGTATTTT. This encodes CASRNVPRTGSYSSTDTQYF. V and J are TRBV27 and TRBJ2-3; 8 bases match TRBD1. This CDR3 has 20 residues. CDR1 MNHEY and CDR2 SMNVEV come from the germline V gene (reference sequence). V dropped 6 bases and J dropped 0; count of bases not matched to a gene: 20.

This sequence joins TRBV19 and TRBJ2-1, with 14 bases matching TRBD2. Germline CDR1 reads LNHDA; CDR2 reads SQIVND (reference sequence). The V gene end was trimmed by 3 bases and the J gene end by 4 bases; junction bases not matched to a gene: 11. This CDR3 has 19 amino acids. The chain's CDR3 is CASSMASGLAGGLYNEQFF. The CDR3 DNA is TGTGCCAGTAGTATGGCATCCGGACTAGCGGGAGGCTTATACAATGAGCAGTTCTTC. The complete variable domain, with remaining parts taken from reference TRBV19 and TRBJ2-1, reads DGGITQSPKYLFRKEGQNVTLSCEQNLNHDAMYWYRQDPGQGLRLIYYSQIVNDFQKGDIAEGYSVSREKKESFPLTVTSAQKNPTAFYLCASSMASGLAGGLYNEQFFGPGTRLTVL.

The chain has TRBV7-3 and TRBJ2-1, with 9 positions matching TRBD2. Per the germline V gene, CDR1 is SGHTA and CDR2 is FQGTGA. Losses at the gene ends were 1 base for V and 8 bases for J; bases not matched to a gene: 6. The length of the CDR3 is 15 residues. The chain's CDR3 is CASSLKRGAGDEQFF. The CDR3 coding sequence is TGTGCCAGCAGCTTAAAGCGGGGGGCCGGAGATGAGCAGTTCTTC.

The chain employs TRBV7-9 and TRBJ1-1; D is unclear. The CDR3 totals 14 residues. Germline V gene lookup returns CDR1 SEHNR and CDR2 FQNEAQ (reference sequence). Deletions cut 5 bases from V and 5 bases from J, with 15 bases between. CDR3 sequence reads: CASSNGSLGTEAFF. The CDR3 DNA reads TGTGCCAGCAGCAACGGCTCCCTCGGGACTGAAGCTTTCTTT. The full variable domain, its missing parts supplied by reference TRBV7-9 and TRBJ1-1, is DTGVSQNPRHKITKRGQNVTFRCDPISEHNRLYWYRQTLGQGPEFLTYFQNEAQLEKSRLLSDRFSAERPKGSFSTLEIQRTEQGDSAMYLCASSNGSLGTEAFFGQGTRLTVV.

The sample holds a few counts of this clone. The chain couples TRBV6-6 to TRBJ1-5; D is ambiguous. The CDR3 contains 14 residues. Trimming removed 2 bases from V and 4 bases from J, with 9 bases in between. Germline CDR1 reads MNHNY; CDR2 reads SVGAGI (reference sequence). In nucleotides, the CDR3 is TGTGCCAGCAGTTACGGTCAGTTGAATCAGCCCCAGCATTTT. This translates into CASSYGQLNQPQHF.

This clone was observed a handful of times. This CDR3 reads CSVGAGAREQFF. The CDR3 nucleotides are TGCAGCGTTGGGGCAGGGGCCAGGGAGCAGTTCTTC. This chain links TRBV29-1 with TRBJ2-1; D is perhaps TRBD1 (6 bases). Trimming took 4 bases from V and 10 from J, leaving 14 bases between them. The germline V gene encodes CDR1 SQVTM and CDR2 ANQGSEA. The CDR3 is 12 amino acids.